The T cell receptor (beta chain) described here comes from a study of cytomegalovirus exposure and HLA in healthy donors. At the level of the study: Early released data comprised around 79 million unique TCRs from HLA-typed donors. Across some 400 genotyped donors, roughly 85% landed in the Caucasian-associated ancestry cluster.

Study results and limitations: A later analysis, which compared TCR beta chains of equal frequency, found the HLA-associated ones more clonally expanded.

With 60 Vbeta and 13 Jbeta primers, the PCR was carried out. Repertoires were generated with immunoSEQ multiplex PCR, while TCRdb's copy carries only in-frame clones and drops some. The sample records some 100,000 clones, around 74% being singletons. Only a few counts were recorded for this clone. The antigen is unknown. Germline V CDR1 and CDR2: MNHEY, SMNVEV (reference sequence). V was cut by 3 bases and J by 8 bases, with 23 bases left in between. CDR3 length: 17 amino acids. Sequencing was performed on PBMCs. The origin of this receptor is a woman aged 70-85 years in good health and CMV-seropositive. The chain couples TRBV27 to TRBJ2-1; a weak D match, TRBD1 (6 bases). CDR3 sequence reads: CASSFYLGGDRVDEQFF. CDR3 sequence (DNA): TGTGCCAGCAGTTTTTACCTTGGGGGCGACCGAGTGGATGAGCAGTTCTTC.